One and the same sample provided the 15 T cell receptor beta chains below, sequenced in a study of cytomegalovirus exposure and HLA in healthy donors. Researchers ran the PCR with 60 Vbeta and 13 Jbeta primers. Profiling relied on immunoSEQ multiplex PCR, and the TCRdb table lists in-frame clones only, not all of them. Of 70,000 or so clones in the sample, roughly 90% were seen once. The sequencing input was PBMCs. The source of these receptors is a woman aged 25 to 39 in good health and CMV-seronegative.

This clone was seen only once. The chain joins TRBV2 to TRBJ2-1; 9 positions agree with TRBD1. V lost 7 bases, J lost 6 bases, and 7 bases stayed unmatched. The CDR3 consists of 14 residues. The germline gives CDR1 SNHLY, CDR2 FYNNEI. The CDR3 nucleotides are TGTGCCAGCACTGATGGGACAGGGAGCAATGAGCAGTTCTTC. This gives the protein CASTDGTGSNEQFF.

This clone has just a few counts. The chain is built from TRBV2 and TRBJ2-1, with 10 bases fitting TRBD2. The ends lost 5 bases at V and 0 bases at J; junction bases unmatched: 4. Germline CDR1 SNHLY, CDR2 FYNNEI. The CDR3 is made up of 16 amino acids. In DNA, the CDR3 is TGTGCCAGCAGTCCTAGGACTAGCGGCTCCTACAATGAGCAGTTCTTC. Residues: CASSPRTSGSYNEQFF. The full variable domain, with the rest looked up from reference TRBV2 and TRBJ2-1, is EPEVTQTPSHQVTQMGQEVILRCVPISNHLYFYWYRQILGQKVEFLVSFYNNEISEKSEIFDDQFSVERPDGSNFTLKIRSTKLEDSAMYFCASSPRTSGSYNEQFFGPGTRLTVL.

The V call is TRBV28, the J call TRBJ2-7, with D tentatively TRBD2 (5 bases). Trimming took 6 bases from V and 4 from J, leaving 19 bases between them. The CDR3 spans 15 residues. Per the germline V gene, CDR1 is MDHEN and CDR2 is SYDVKM. The CDR3 region is CASSGPGSHRYEQYF. Here the CDR3 DNA reads TGTGCCAGCAGCGGGCCGGGGTCCCATAGGTACGAGCAGTACTTC.

The chain uses TRBV14 and TRBJ2-4; maybe TRBD1 (6 bases). The germline V gene has CDR1 SGHDN and CDR2 FVKESK. This CDR3 contains 14 residues. V lost 4 bases and J 9 bases, leaving 16 bases between the germline ends. The CDR3 coding sequence is TGTGCCAGCAGCCCGGGACAAAATATCGGCATTCAGTACTTC. It specifies CASSPGQNIGIQYF.

The chain combines TRBV11-2 with TRBJ2-2, with 15 positions matching TRBD2. The CDR3 extends over 19 amino acids. Germline-derived CDR1 and CDR2 are SGHAT and FQNNGV. V was pared by 5 bases and J by 3 bases, with 10 bases of the junction left unmatched. The CDR3 sequence is CASSLFRTSGREDTGELFF. The CDR3 bases are TGTGCCAGCAGCCTATTCCGGACTAGCGGGAGGGAAGACACCGGGGAGCTGTTTTTT.

The J gene is TRBJ2-7, the V gene TRBV6-5, with D unresolved. The CDR3 extends over 16 amino acids. The V and J ends lost 0 bases and 2 bases respectively, with 14 bases between them. The V gene's germline CDR1 is MNHEY and CDR2 SVGAGI. Here the CDR3 reads CASSYSKFDGAYEQYF. Here the CDR3 DNA reads TGTGCCAGCAGTTACTCGAAATTTGACGGAGCCTACGAGCAGTACTTC.

The V call is TRBV5-4, the J call TRBJ2-1, with 8 bases identical to TRBD2. Per the germline V gene, CDR1 is SGHNT and CDR2 is YYREEE (reference sequence). The trim removed 5 bases at V and 8 bases at J, leaving 12 bases unmatched. The CDR3 consists of 15 residues. CDR3 loop: CASSTYSGTPHEQFF. The CDR3 DNA sequence: TGTGCCAGCAGTACCTATAGCGGGACGCCGCATGAGCAGTTCTTC.

The rearrangement joins TRBV4-2 to TRBJ2-5, with 15 bases matching TRBD2. The tail of the sequence fits TRBJ2-7 better, so the J call may be wrong. Germline V gives CDR1 LGHNA, CDR2 YNFKEQ. The CDR3 has 18 residues. The DNA of the CDR3 is TGTGCCAGCAGCCTCGGGACTAGCGGGAGGACTAGCTCCTACGAGCAGTACTTC. Translating it yields CASSLGTSGRTSSYEQYF.

This chain links TRBV2 with TRBJ2-5, with TRBD1 as a possible D gene (5 bases). The CDR3 is 14 residues long. V lost 3 bases and J 2 bases, leaving 10 bases between the germline ends. Germline V lookup: CDR1 SNHLY, CDR2 FYNNEI. CDR3 bases: TGTGCCAGCAGTGAGTACAGGAATCAAGAGACCCAGTACTTC. As protein: CASSEYRNQETQYF.

The J gene is TRBJ1-1, the V gene TRBV5-1; 8 positions match TRBD1. The CDR3 sequence is 16 residues long. V dropped 0 bases and J dropped 0; count of bases not matched to a gene: 4. Looked up from germline, CDR1 is SGHRS and CDR2 is YFSETQ. The DNA of the CDR3 is TGCGCCAGCAGCTTGGGGTCAGGGGGCATGAACACTGAAGCTTTCTTT. This codes for CASSLGSGGMNTEAFF.

This clone has just a few counts. The CDR3 nucleotides are TGCAGCGTGTTATACACTGAAGCTTTCTTT. Translated: CSVLYTEAFF. The rearrangement links TRBV29-1 to TRBJ1-1; D gene unclear. The germline gives CDR1 SQVTM, CDR2 ANQGSEA. Trimming took 6 bases from V and 3 from J, leaving 5 bases between them. The CDR3 runs to 10 residues.

V is TRBV5-6 and J is TRBJ2-1, with TRBD2 identical over 14 bases. The CDR3 spans 14 residues. J lost 15 bases, V lost 3 bases, and 8 bases had no gene match. Looked up from germline, CDR1 is SGHDT and CDR2 is YYEEEE. The CDR3 spells CASSWGLAGVAAFF. CDR3 sequence (DNA): TGTGCCAGCAGCTGGGGACTAGCGGGAGTGGCGGCGTTCTTC.

The chain couples TRBV15 to TRBJ2-7; TRBD2 agrees at 9 bases. The CDR3 runs to 15 residues. J gave up 3 bases and V 3 bases, and 6 bases lay outside the gene matches. From germline, CDR1 is LNHNV and CDR2 YYDKDF (reference sequence). The DNA for the CDR3 is TGTGCCACCAGCAGGAATATAGCGGGGGTCTACGAGCAGTACTTC. Translating it yields CATSRNIAGVYEQYF.

The CDR3 loop is CASSLSESGRRYEQYF. In DNA form, the CDR3 reads TGTGCCAGCAGCCTCTCGGAGTCCGGGAGACGCTACGAGCAGTACTTC. The rearrangement uses TRBV13 and TRBJ2-7; TRBD2 is a possible D gene (6 bases). From germline, CDR1 is PRHDT and CDR2 FYEKMQ (reference sequence). This CDR3 has 16 amino acids. V was shortened by 5 bases and J by 3 bases, with 20 bases between the two germline ends.

V gene TRBV6-5 combines with J gene TRBJ1-1; 8 positions agree with TRBD1. Germline values: CDR1 MNHEY, CDR2 SVGAGI. CDR3 length equals 14 residues. The trim removed 5 bases at V and 2 bases at J, leaving 4 bases unmatched. CDR3 in amino acids: CASSRDRQNTEAFF. CDR3 bases: TGTGCCAGCAGTAGGGACAGGCAAAACACTGAAGCTTTCTTT.